The entry below gives a single T cell receptor (beta chain) sequence along with its context. Per germline, CDR1 SEHNR and CDR2 FQNEAQ (reference sequence). V was pared by 4 bases and J by 3 bases, with 5 bases of the junction left unmatched. This CDR3 spans 14 amino acids. These data belong to a study of blood T cell repertoires in COVID-19. At the level of the study: The United States, Italy and Spain supplied acute and convalescent COVID-19 samples. The cDNA or gDNA used as material had been derived from T cells, B-cell-depleted T cells, or PBMCs.

Authors' processing steps: Quantification of nucleated cells was approximated via reference gene primer amplification. Repertoires were generated with immunoSEQ multiplex PCR, while TCRdb's copy carries only in-frame clones and drops some. Clone size and V and J calls were adopted from that table, with D and trimming inferred from the DNA. The data contain about 80,000 clones, roughly four fifths of them singletons. This chain links TRBV7-9 with TRBJ2-5; 7 positions match TRBD1. Input material: peripheral blood. The sequence was obtained from a man aged 65-85 years with active or convalescent COVID-19. The CDR3 DNA sequence: TGTGCCAGCAGCTCGGGGACAGCTAAAGAGACCCAGTACTTC. It is translated as CASSSGTAKETQYF.